Below, one TCR beta chain is given with its context. What it binds is unknown. This entry comes from a study of response to subunit inactivated influenza vaccine. Each CDR3 protein gets one entry after TCRdb re-called the RT-PCR reads with MiXCR. This sample has a few hundred thousand distinct CDR3 sequences; less than 15% occur once, and the top ten carry 11%. Trimming cost V 2 bases and J 4 bases, with 11 bases left between them. CDR1 is MNHEY, CDR2 SVGEGT, per germline. CDR3 length equals 14 residues. Study results and caveats: T cells newly recruited by each seasonal influenza vaccination are few, the authors suggested.

Material: PBMCs from blood, obtained 11 to 12 days after vaccination. The genes are TRBV6-2 or TRBV6-3 and TRBJ1-2; D uncertain. This receptor was obtained from a man aged 50 to 60 who received an inactivated influenza vaccine. The chain's CDR3 is CASSYVRTAYGYTF. For the CDR3, the DNA is TGTGCCAGCAGTTACGTAAGAACAGCCTATGGCTACACCTTC.